These 23 T cell receptor beta chains originate from one sample sequenced in a study of Ad26.COV2.S vaccination and SARS-CoV-2 variants. The data were produced by immunoSEQ multiplex PCR, yet TCRdb's version contains in-frame clones alone and is incomplete. The repertoire holds just over 350,000 clones, 90% to 95% seen once, with 3.5% to 4.5% in the top ten. The sample here was peripheral blood, taken after recovery from COVID-19. The receptors come from a human donor who had recovered from COVID-19.

J is TRBJ1-2 and V is TRBV21-1; the table's D call, TRBD1, has no DNA check behind it. TRBV21-1 is given as a pseudogene. This CDR3 region has 14 residues. CDR3 sequence reads: CASSKGQGSYGYTF. CDR3 bases: TGTGCCAGCAGCAAAGGCCAGGGGTCCTATGGCTACACCTTC.

This sequence joins TRBV12-5 and TRBJ2-1; possibly TRBD1 or TRBD2 for D (5 bases each). V was shortened by 0 bases and J by 10 bases, with 7 bases between the two germline ends. The germline V gene has CDR1 LGHNT and CDR2 FRNRAP. This CDR3 is built from 12 residues. CDR3 bases: TGTGCTAGTGGTTTGGTACGGGACGAGCAGTTCTTC. As protein: CASGLVRDEQFF.

The chain couples TRBV5-1 to TRBJ2-7; D gene ambiguous. Germline V CDR1 and CDR2: SGHRS, YFSETQ. CDR3 size: 14 residues. Trimming took off 0 bases at V and 1 base at J, with 8 bases between the two ends. The CDR3: CASSLAAESYEQYF. As DNA, the CDR3 is TGCGCCAGCAGCTTGGCGGCAGAATCCTACGAGCAGTACTTC. Supplemented by reference TRBV5-1 and TRBJ2-7, the full variable domain reads KAGVTQTPRYLIKTRGQQVTLSCSPISGHRSVSWYQQTPGQGLQFLFEYFSETQRNKGNFPGRFSGRQFSNSRSEMNVSTLELGDSALYLCASSLAAESYEQYFGPGTRLTVT.

This clone was detected only once. The gene calls are TRBV7-7 and TRBJ2-5; D not certain. Between the trimmed V and J ends, which lost 4 bases and 4 bases, there was a span of 13 bases. The CDR3 is 14 residues long. Germline CDR1 reads SSHAT; CDR2 reads FNYEAQ (reference sequence). The CDR3 spells CASSYGGVRETQYF. In DNA form, the CDR3 reads TGTGCCAGCAGCTACGGTGGGGTGCGAGAGACCCAGTACTTC.

This chain links TRBV6-6 with TRBJ2-6; no clear D. V was pared by 7 bases and J by 0 bases, with 10 bases between. Germline V gives CDR1 MNHNY, CDR2 SVGAGI (reference sequence). This CDR3 has 15 residues. CDR3 in amino acids: CASTPRSSGANVLTF. The CDR3, as DNA: TGTGCCAGCACCCCCAGAAGCTCTGGGGCCAACGTCCTGACTTTC.

The chain recombines TRBV2 with TRBJ1-3; the D is unclear. CDR1 SNHLY and CDR2 FYNNEI come from the germline V gene. The germline V and J ends were trimmed by 5 bases and 0 bases, with 8 bases remaining between them. The CDR3 is 14 amino acids. This CDR3 is CASSNPLSGNTIYF. Here the CDR3 DNA reads TGTGCCAGCAGTAACCCTCTCTCTGGAAACACCATATATTTT. Supplemented by reference TRBV2 and TRBJ1-3, the full variable domain reads EPEVTQTPSHQVTQMGQEVILRCVPISNHLYFYWYRQILGQKVEFLVSFYNNEISEKSEIFDDQFSVERPDGSNFTLKIRSTKLEDSAMYFCASSNPLSGNTIYFGEGSWLTVV.

The chain links TRBV7-2 to TRBJ2-2, with 9 bases matching TRBD2. The V segment lost 4 bases and the J segment 4 bases; nucleotides outside the gene matches: 7. Germline V gene lookup returns CDR1 SGHTA and CDR2 FQGNSA. The CDR3 has 16 amino acids. CDR3 sequence (DNA): TGTGCCAGCAGCTCTGGGCGGGGGGGGACCACCGGGGAGCTGTTTTTT. Translating it yields CASSSGRGGTTGELFF.

V usage is TRBV2 and J usage is TRBJ2-5, with 10 bases aligning to TRBD2. V shed 5 bases and J 5 bases; nucleotides not matched to a gene: 5. This CDR3 is 14 amino acids long. Per germline, CDR1 SNHLY and CDR2 FYNNEI. CDR3 sequence: CASSWGTSDETQYF. The DNA of the CDR3 is TGTGCCAGCAGTTGGGGGACTAGCGACGAGACCCAGTACTTC. The full variable domain, completed using reference TRBV2 and TRBJ2-5, is EPEVTQTPSHQVTQMGQEVILRCVPISNHLYFYWYRQILGQKVEFLVSFYNNEISEKSEIFDDQFSVERPDGSNFTLKIRSTKLEDSAMYFCASSWGTSDETQYFGPGTRLLVL.

The genes are TRBV5-4 and TRBJ1-1; D ambiguous. The CDR3 contains 15 residues. Between the trimmed V and J ends, which lost 1 base and 2 bases, there was a span of 12 bases. Germline-derived CDR1 and CDR2 are SGHNT and YYREEE (reference sequence). This chain's CDR3 is CASSLQSKLNTEAFF. The CDR3 nucleotides read TGTGCCAGCAGCTTGCAGAGCAAATTAAACACTGAAGCTTTCTTT.

V gene TRBV18 combines with J gene TRBJ2-7; 10 bases line up with TRBD1. The CDR3 covers 14 residues. Germline values: CDR1 KGHSH, CDR2 LQKENI. V was pared by 8 bases and J by 5 bases, with 9 bases of the junction left unmatched. CDR3 loop: CASTATGGHNEQYF. The CDR3 DNA reads TGTGCCAGCACGGCGACAGGGGGCCACAACGAGCAGTACTTC. The full variable domain, with the rest looked up from reference TRBV18 and TRBJ2-7, is NAGVMQNPRHLVRRRGQEARLRCSPMKGHSHVYWYRQLPEEGLKFMVYLQKENIIDESGMPKERFSAEFPKEGPSILRIQQVVRGDSAAYFCASTATGGHNEQYFGPGTRLTVT.

V usage is TRBV20-1 and J usage is TRBJ1-2, with a weak D call TRBD1 (5 bases). Trimming shortened V by 3 bases and J by 2 bases, and 7 bases separated the two germline ends. The CDR3 has 12 amino acids. Germline CDR1 reads DFQATT; CDR2 reads SNEGSKA (reference sequence). In nucleotides, the CDR3 is TGCAGTGCTAGTAAGGGGAACTATGGCTACACCTTC. Residues: CSASKGNYGYTF.

A single count supports this clone. The chain combines TRBV18 with TRBJ1-1; a possible D gene is TRBD1 (5 bases). Germline V gives CDR1 KGHSH, CDR2 LQKENI. The CDR3 is made up of 12 amino acids. V was trimmed by 5 bases and J by 4 bases, leaving 8 bases between them. The CDR3 reads CASSMRGTEAFF. The CDR3 coding sequence is TGTGCCAGCTCAATGAGGGGCACTGAAGCTTTCTTT.

This clone is a singleton in its sample. The chain uses TRBV19 and TRBJ2-5; D might be TRBD2 (5 bases). CDR1 is LNHDA, CDR2 SQIVND, per germline (reference sequence). The CDR3 contains 11 residues. Trimming removed 10 bases at V and 5 bases at J, with 11 bases between. CDR3 bases: TGTGCCACCGCAGGCGGGGAGACCCAGTACTTC. This translates into CATAGGETQYF.

The V call is TRBV23-1, the J call TRBJ1-2, with 8 bases identical to TRBD1. TRBV23-1 is an ORF; its function is uncertain. Trimming at V came to 8 bases and at J to 2 bases, leaving 4 bases not matched to a gene. This CDR3 has 13 residues. As DNA, the CDR3 is TGCGCCAGCGGACAGGGACCAAACTATGGCTACACCTTC. Translating it yields CASGQGPNYGYTF.

V usage is TRBV6-2 or TRBV6-3 and J usage is TRBJ1-5; 7 bases line up with TRBD1. J was trimmed by 1 base and V by 6 bases; bases with no gene match: 6. This CDR3 is built from 15 residues. The V gene's germline CDR1 is MNHEY and CDR2 SVGEGT. CDR3 in amino acids: CASSRQGASNQPQHF. CDR3 DNA: TGTGCCAGCAGCCGACAGGGAGCGAGCAATCAGCCCCAGCATTTT.

The V call is TRBV19, the J call TRBJ2-2; D remains ambiguous. CDR1 and CDR2 from the germline V gene are LNHDA and SQIVND (reference sequence). Trimming removed 5 bases from V and 5 bases from J, with 15 bases in between. There are 15 residues in the CDR3. DNA for the CDR3: TGTGCCAGTAGTTCCTCACCGGCAGCGACCGGGGAGCTGTTTTTT. This encodes CASSSSPAATGELFF.

V usage is TRBV29-1 and J usage is TRBJ2-1; D unclear. V lost 3 bases to trimming and J lost 2 bases, with 5 bases between them. CDR1 is SQVTM, CDR2 ANQGSEA, per germline. This CDR3 region has 12 residues. CDR3 nucleotide sequence: TGCAGCGTTGAGGTTGCCTACAATGAGCAGTTCTTC. Protein product: CSVEVAYNEQFF.

J is TRBJ1-4 and V is TRBV27; no clear D. With 3 bases removed from V and 6 bases from J, the gap between germline ends came to 11 bases. The CDR3 loop spans 14 amino acids. The germline V gene has CDR1 MNHEY and CDR2 SMNVEV (reference sequence). CDR3 nucleotide sequence: TGTGCCAGCAGTTTCGGAGACAAGTATGAAAAACTGTTTTTT. Translating gives CASSFGDKYEKLFF. Supplemented by reference TRBV27 and TRBJ1-4, the full variable domain reads EAQVTQNPRYLITVTGKKLTVTCSQNMNHEYMSWYRQDPGLGLRQIYYSMNVEVTDKGDVPEGYKVSRKEKRNFPLILESPSPNQTSLYFCASSFGDKYEKLFFGSGTQLSVL.

The chain combines TRBV7-9 with TRBJ2-7, with D perhaps assigned TRBD1 or TRBD2 (5 bases each). V lost 5 bases and J lost 4, with 9 bases in between. Germline CDR1 SEHNR, CDR2 FQNEAQ (reference sequence). The CDR3 runs 12 residues. The CDR3 DNA reads TGTGCCAGCAGCCTAGGGGAGTACGAGCAGTACTTC. This codes for CASSLGEYEQYF.

The J gene is TRBJ2-3, the V gene TRBV2; D is ambiguous. V lost 5 bases to trimming and J lost 7 bases, with 10 bases between them. This CDR3 is 12 amino acids long. From germline, CDR1 is SNHLY and CDR2 FYNNEI. The CDR3 is CASSRTANTQYF. CDR3 sequence (DNA): TGTGCCAGCAGTCGGACGGCTAATACGCAGTATTTT.

This clone was counted only a few times. The chain has TRBV7-9 and TRBJ1-1; no clear D. In germline, CDR1 is SEHNR, CDR2 FQNEAQ (reference sequence). V was trimmed by 7 bases and J by 3 bases, leaving 12 bases between them. CDR3 length: 13 residues. The CDR3 spells CASTTGGHTEAFF. CDR3 nucleotides: TGTGCCAGCACCACCGGCGGGCACACTGAAGCTTTCTTT.

The chain joins TRBV11-3 to TRBJ2-7; TRBD1 might be the D (5 bases). Germline CDR1 reads SGHNT; CDR2 reads YENEEA. Trimming took 4 bases from V and 3 from J, leaving 10 bases between them. This CDR3 region has 13 residues. The CDR3 coding sequence is TGTGCCAGCAGCTCCAGGGCCGACTACGAGCAGTACTTC. This codes for CASSSRADYEQYF.

The chain couples TRBV9 to TRBJ2-3; 8 bases line up with TRBD2. The V and J ends lost 4 bases and 0 bases, in that order; junction bases with no gene match: 4. Germline V lookup: CDR1 SGDLS, CDR2 YYNGEE. The CDR3 consists of 15 residues. CDR3 region: CASSPGGASTDTQYF. CDR3 coding DNA: TGTGCCAGCAGCCCGGGGGGGGCGAGCACAGATACGCAGTATTTT.